The 20 T cell receptor beta chains reported below all come from one sample, sequenced in a study of blood T cell repertoires in COVID-19. The repertoire was sequenced with immunoSEQ multiplex PCR; TCRdb's copy has only in-frame clones and lacks some. Found here are 20,000 to 25,000 clones, roughly 87% of them singletons; the top ten hold approximately 9.7%. The source material was peripheral blood. The receptors were sampled from a man between 65 and 85 years old with acute or convalescent COVID-19.

The chain couples TRBV28 to TRBJ2-7; no clear D. V was clipped by 7 bases and J by 6 bases, with 16 bases between them. Germline CDR1 is MDHEN and CDR2 is SYDVKM. There are 13 residues in the CDR3. The CDR3 nucleotides read TGTGCCAGCAAAGAGGCAGTCGTGAGCGAGCAGTACTTC. This encodes CASKEAVVSEQYF.

The V call is TRBV11-2, the J call TRBJ1-1; perhaps TRBD1 as D (5 bases). Between the trimmed V and J ends, which lost 4 bases and 3 bases, there was a span of 15 bases. There are 15 residues in the CDR3. Germline V gene lookup returns CDR1 SGHAT and CDR2 FQNNGV. The CDR3 DNA reads as TGTGCCAGCAGCTCCCCACCAGGGAAATACACTGAAGCTTTCTTT. Translated: CASSSPPGKYTEAFF. Together with reference TRBV11-2 and TRBJ1-1, the CDR3 gives the full variable domain: EAGVAQSPRYKIIEKRQSVAFWCNPISGHATLYWYQQILGQGPKLLIQFQNNGVVDDSQLPKDRFSAERLKGVDSTLKIQPAKLEDSAVYLCASSSPPGKYTEAFFGQGTRLTVV.

The chain is built from TRBV7-2 and TRBJ2-3; 11 bases line up with TRBD2. This CDR3 has 13 residues. Germline-derived CDR1 and CDR2 are SGHTA and FQGNSA. The V and J ends lost 6 bases and 9 bases, in that order; junction bases with no gene match: 5. In nucleotides, the CDR3 is TGTGCCAGCAGACTAGCGGGGGACTCCACGCAGTATTTT. Its protein is CASRLAGDSTQYF.

The chain links TRBV11-2 to TRBJ2-1, with TRBD1 as a possible D gene (6 bases). Germline CDR1 is SGHAT and CDR2 is FQNNGV. V lost 5 bases to trimming and J lost 6 bases, with 23 bases between them. The CDR3 is made up of 17 amino acids. In DNA form, the CDR3 reads TGTGCCAGCAGCCTTAGGCGGGCGACAGGTCACCCCAATGAGCAGTTCTTC. Translation gives CASSLRRATGHPNEQFF.

The chain is built from TRBV5-1 and TRBJ2-2, with D possibly matching TRBD1 (5 bases). The CDR3 runs to 15 residues. The germline V gene has CDR1 SGHRS and CDR2 YFSETQ. The V end lost 0 bases, the J end lost 1 base, and 7 bases lay between the germline ends. The CDR3 DNA reads as TGCGCCAGCAGCTTGGTGCAGGGGAACACCGGGGAGCTGTTTTTT. Translating it yields CASSLVQGNTGELFF.

The chain has TRBV28 and TRBJ2-7; 9 bases map to TRBD1. CDR1 is MDHEN and CDR2 is SYDVKM in the germline V gene. V dropped 6 bases and J dropped 1; count of bases not matched to a gene: 4. There are 14 residues in the CDR3. CDR3 nucleotide sequence: TGTGCCAGCAGGGGACAGGGAGTTTCCTACGAGCAGTACTTC. Amino acids: CASRGQGVSYEQYF.

This chain joins TRBV14 and TRBJ2-2; TRBD1 is a possible D gene (6 bases). The CDR3 spans 13 residues. Germline assignment: CDR1 SGHDN and CDR2 FVKESK. V was cut by 6 bases and J by 7 bases, with 12 bases left in between. The CDR3 DNA follows: TGTGCCAGCAGTCGACAGGAAAGCGGGGAGCTGTTTTTT. It yields the protein CASSRQESGELFF.

This chain links TRBV2 with TRBJ2-3; D call uncertain. The CDR3 is made up of 14 amino acids. The V end was cut by 7 bases, the J end by 1 base, with 12 bases between. Germline V lookup: CDR1 SNHLY, CDR2 FYNNEI. This CDR3 reads CASTDMVGTDTQYF. The CDR3 bases are TGTGCCAGCACCGACATGGTTGGCACAGATACGCAGTATTTT.

The chain couples TRBV2 to TRBJ1-1, with 7 bases that match TRBD1. V gave up 7 bases and J gave up 11 bases; unmatched junction bases: 7. Germline assignment: CDR1 SNHLY and CDR2 FYNNEI. The length of the CDR3 is 11 residues. The CDR3 is CASIGTVWAFF. The CDR3 DNA is TGTGCCAGCATAGGGACAGTCTGGGCTTTCTTT.

The V call is TRBV6-1, the J call TRBJ2-7, with 9 positions matching TRBD2. V was clipped by 4 bases and J by 4 bases; unmatched bases: 17. This CDR3 is 18 amino acids long. CDR1 and CDR2 (germline): MNHNS, SASEGT. The CDR3 DNA reads as TGTGCCAGCAGTGTCATCCCCTTAGCGGGAGAAAGATCTTACGAGCAGTACTTC. It yields the protein CASSVIPLAGERSYEQYF.

The V call is TRBV18, the J call TRBJ1-2; D perhaps matches TRBD1 (6 bases). Germline CDR1 is KGHSH and CDR2 is LQKENI. The V end lost 3 bases, the J end lost 2 bases, and 10 bases lay between the germline ends. CDR3 size: 14 residues. The CDR3 spells CASSPGQGNYGYTF. CDR3 DNA sequence: TGTGCCAGCTCACCGGGTCAGGGGAACTATGGCTACACCTTC.

The CDR3 DNA reads as TGTGCCAGCAGTTCCCCCGAGGGGGGGGCCTTCCAAGAGACCCAGTACTTC. This sequence encodes CASSSPEGGAFQETQYF. The gene calls are TRBV28 and TRBJ2-5, with D tentatively TRBD2 (7 bases). The germline CDR1 and CDR2 sequences are MDHEN and SYDVKM. The CDR3 spans 17 residues. V shed 4 bases and J shed 1 base, with 19 bases lying between them.

A few counts support this clone. The CDR3 region has the DNA TGTGCCAGCACAACCGGGACTCAAGCCTACGAGCAGTACTTC. It codes for CASTTGTQAYEQYF. The chain links TRBV28 to TRBJ2-7; D perhaps matches TRBD2 (6 bases). This CDR3 is built from 14 residues. The germline V gene encodes CDR1 MDHEN and CDR2 SYDVKM. Trimming shortened V by 7 bases and J by 2 bases, and 15 bases separated the two germline ends.

This chain links TRBV5-8 with TRBJ1-6; D remains ambiguous. The CDR3 has 11 residues. From germline, CDR1 is SGHTS and CDR2 YDEGEE. The V end was cut by 2 bases, the J end by 13 bases, with 7 bases between. The CDR3 DNA sequence: TGTGCCAGCAGCTTCCAGGCCCCCCTCCACTTT. Encoded protein: CASSFQAPLHF.

The chain uses TRBV7-9 and TRBJ1-2; 7 bases line up with TRBD1. Germline CDR1 reads SEHNR; CDR2 reads FQNEAQ (reference sequence). CDR3 size: 16 residues. Unmatched junction bases numbered 8, after V lost 3 bases and J lost 1 base. For the CDR3, the DNA is TGTGCCAGCAGCTTCTTATCGACAGGGATTAACTATGGCTACACCTTC. Translating it yields CASSFLSTGINYGYTF.

This clone is a singleton in its sample. The chain recombines TRBV15 with TRBJ1-5; D is uncertain. The germline gives CDR1 LNHNV, CDR2 YYDKDF (reference sequence). CDR3 length: 17 amino acids. V gave up 5 bases and J gave up 0 bases, with 17 bases separating them. In DNA form, the CDR3 reads TGTGCCACCAGCGGTCGACGCGGGAAAAATAGCAATCAGCCCCAGCATTTT. The encoded protein is CATSGRRGKNSNQPQHF.

V is TRBV18 and J is TRBJ2-2; the D gene is possibly TRBD1 (6 bases). Germline V gene data show CDR1 as KGHSH and CDR2 as LQKENI. This CDR3 has 15 amino acids. V shed 3 bases and J shed 7 bases, with 15 bases lying between them. CDR3 nucleotide sequence: TGTGCCAGCTCACCGGATACAGGGTACGGCGGGGAGCTGTTTTTT. Protein sequence: CASSPDTGYGGELFF.

The chain couples TRBV6-5 to TRBJ1-1; maybe TRBD1 (6 bases). Deletions cut 10 bases from V and 0 bases from J, with 12 bases between. This CDR3 is 13 amino acids long. Germline values: CDR1 MNHEY, CDR2 SVGAGI. The CDR3 sequence: CATYRVMNTEAFF. In nucleotides, the CDR3 is TGTGCCACTTACAGGGTCATGAACACTGAAGCTTTCTTT.

The chain couples TRBV5-1 to TRBJ2-4; tentatively, D is TRBD1 (5 bases). This CDR3 has 12 amino acids. CDR1 and CDR2 (germline): SGHRS, YFSETQ. V was clipped by 4 bases and J by 12 bases, with 14 bases between them. CDR3 sequence reads: CASSDVGVDQYF. The DNA of the CDR3 is TGCGCCAGCAGCGATGTAGGGGTGGATCAGTACTTC. Using reference TRBV5-1 and TRBJ2-4 for the parts outside the CDR3, the full variable domain is KAGVTQTPRYLIKTRGQQVTLSCSPISGHRSVSWYQQTPGQGLQFLFEYFSETQRNKGNFPGRFSGRQFSNSRSEMNVSTLELGDSALYLCASSDVGVDQYFGAGTRLSVL.

The chain has TRBV28 and TRBJ1-1, with 7 bases identical to TRBD1. This CDR3 region has 17 residues. CDR1 and CDR2 from the germline V gene are MDHEN and SYDVKM. V shed 0 bases, J shed 1 base, and the junction held 8 bases outside the gene matches. CDR3 DNA: TGTGCCAGCAGTTTATGGGGGACACAGGGGAGGAACACTGAAGCTTTCTTT. It codes for CASSLWGTQGRNTEAFF.